These T cell receptor beta chains were read from a single sample in a study of identical twins. TCRdb processed the 5' RACE reads anew with MiXCR; each CDR3 protein has one entry. Of fewer than 900,000 distinct CDR3 sequences in the sample, 15% to 20% were seen once. These records were also assigned to another study, of T cells expressing NK-cell markers.

Sequenced sample: PBMCs. The receptors here all came from a woman aged 18 to 35 in good health. Each CDR3 is given with its conserved first and last residue. Fields, in order: clone size, CDR3 length, J gene, V gene, D gene, CDR3 DNA, CDR3 protein. D genes are given only for firm matches. Only some rows state a clone size, as once, few, many or a class for expanded clones.

once 17 TRBJ2-3 TRBV7-9 NA TGTGCCAGCAGCCCTTTTACGGGTGAGGCTAGCACAGATACGCAGTATTTT CASSPFTGEASTDTQYF
NA 15 TRBJ2-5 TRBV5-1 TRBD2 TGCGCCAGCAGCGTTTCCGGGGGGGCCTTTGAGACCCAGTACTTC CASSVSGGAFETQYF
NA 16 TRBJ2-1 TRBV27 NA TGTGCCAGCAGTTTAATGACTACGAGCCCATACAATGAGCAGTTCTTC CASSLMTTSPYNEQFF
few 12 TRBJ1-2 TRBV29-1 NA TGCAGCGTTGGGGGGTTTGACTATGGCTACACCTTC CSVGGFDYGYTF
NA 14 TRBJ2-5 TRBV12-3/TRBV12-4 NA TGTGCCAGCAGTCACAGGGACTCCTGGGAGACCCAGTACTTC CASSHRDSWETQYF
few 13 TRBJ2-5 TRBV29-1 NA TGCAGCGTCGCGGCGGGACAGATAGAGACCCAGTACTTC CSVAAGQIETQYF
NA 12 TRBJ1-1 TRBV7-2 NA TGTGCCAGCAGCTCCGGGAGCCCAAAAGAGATCTTT CASSSGSPKEIF
NA 15 TRBJ2-7 TRBV27 NA TGTGCCAGCAGTTCCCCCGGGACGGGGACCTACGAGCAGTACTTC CASSSPGTGTYEQYF
few 18 TRBJ2-3 TRBV15 TRBD2 TGTGCCACCAGCAGAGATCTTCTAGCGGGAGACGTCTCAGATACGCAGTATTTT CATSRDLLAGDVSDTQYF
few 14 TRBJ1-4 TRBV7-2 NA TGTGCCAGCAGCACCGGACCTAAGAATGAAAAACTGTTTTTT CASSTGPKNEKLFF
NA 13 TRBJ1-1 TRBV12-3/TRBV12-4 NA TGTGCCAGCAAACTAGGAGGGGGGCTCGAGGCTTTCTTT CASKLGGGLEAFF
few 11 TRBJ2-1 TRBV20-1 NA TGCAGTGCTCAGTTGATTGATGAGCAGTTCTTC CSAQLIDEQFF
NA 14 TRBJ2-7 TRBV27 NA TGTGCCAGCAGTAGGCCGGGACCGCCCTACGAGCAGTACTTC CASSRPGPPYEQYF
many 14 TRBJ2-5 TRBV7-2 TRBD2 TGTGCCAGCAGCTTTCTAGCGGGAGGAGAGACCCAGTACTTC CASSFLAGGETQYF
NA 14 TRBJ2-3 TRBV29-1 NA TGCAGCGTTGATCCGGCTACCGCAGATGGTACGCAGTATTTT CSVDPATADGTQYF
NA 14 TRBJ2-1 TRBV5-6 NA TGTGCCAGCAGCCCAGGGGCGTGGGACAATGAGCAGTTCTTC CASSPGAWDNEQFF
NA 18 TRBJ2-1 TRBV11-2 NA TGTGCCAGCAGCCCCCCCGGACTTTACAGCGAACCACACAATGAGCAGTTCTTC CASSPPGLYSEPHNEQFF
few 13 TRBJ1-2 TRBV5-1 NA TGCGCCAGCAGGCCGGGACTAACCTATGGCTACACCTTC CASRPGLTYGYTF
few 12 TRBJ2-7 TRBV29-1 TRBD1 TGCAGCAAGGACAGGGTGGGTCGCGAGCAGTACTTC CSKDRVGREQYF
NA 16 TRBJ2-7 TRBV9 TRBD2 TGTGCCAGCAGCGTAGATCCAGCGGGGGCCTACTACGAGCAGTACTTC CASSVDPAGAYYEQYF
many 16 TRBJ1-6 TRBV9 NA TGTGCCAGCAGCTCCAGCACGGGACGGGCTAATTCACCCCTCCACTTT CASSSSTGRANSPLHF
few 17 TRBJ2-3 TRBV11-2 NA TGTGCCAGCAGCTTATTCCGTCGGCCACAAAGCACAGATACGCAGTATTTT CASSLFRRPQSTDTQYF
few 14 TRBJ1-2 TRBV6-2/TRBV6-3 NA TGTGCCAGCAGCCCCGAGGGGGAAGGCTATGGCTACACCTTC CASSPEGEGYGYTF
few 14 TRBJ2-1 TRBV20-1 NA TGCCGCCTTTCGGGGCAACCTTTACTTGATGAGCAGTTCTTC CRLSGQPLLDEQFF
NA 14 TRBJ2-3 TRBV28 NA TGTGCCAGCAGTGGAAAGACTAGCACAGATACGCAGTATTTT CASSGKTSTDTQYF
NA 14 TRBJ2-7 TRBV3-1 NA TGTGCCAGCAGCCAAGATGGGGGGACAGACGAGCAGTACTTC CASSQDGGTDEQYF
NA 13 TRBJ1-1 TRBV29-1 TRBD1 TGCAGCGTCCCCAGGGGGATGAACACTGAAGCTTTCTTT CSVPRGMNTEAFF
NA 15 TRBJ2-2 TRBV5-1 NA TGCGCCAGCAGCTGGCCGTCGGGTAACACCGGGGAGCTGTTTTTT CASSWPSGNTGELFF
NA 16 TRBJ2-2 TRBV7-9 TRBD1 TGTGCCAGCAGCTTTGGGACAGGCCCGTACACCGGGGAGCTGTTTTTT CASSFGTGPYTGELFF